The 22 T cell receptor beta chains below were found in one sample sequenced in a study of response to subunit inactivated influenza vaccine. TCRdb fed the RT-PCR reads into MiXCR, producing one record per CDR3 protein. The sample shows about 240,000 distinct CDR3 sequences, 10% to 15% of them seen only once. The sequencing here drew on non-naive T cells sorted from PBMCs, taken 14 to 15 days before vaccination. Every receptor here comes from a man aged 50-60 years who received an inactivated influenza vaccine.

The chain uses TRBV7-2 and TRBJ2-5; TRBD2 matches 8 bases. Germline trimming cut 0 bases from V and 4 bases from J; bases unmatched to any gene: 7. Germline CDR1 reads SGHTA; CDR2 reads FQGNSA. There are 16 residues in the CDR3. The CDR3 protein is CASSLARPGGPETQYF. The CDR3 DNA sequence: TGTGCCAGCAGCTTAGCGCGACCGGGGGGGCCAGAGACCCAGTACTTC. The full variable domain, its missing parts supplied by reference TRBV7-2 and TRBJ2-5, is GAGVSQSPSNKVTEKGKDVELRCDPISGHTALYWYRQSLGQGLEFLIYFQGNSAPDKSGLPSDRFSAERTGGSVSTLTIQRTQQEDSAVYLCASSLARPGGPETQYFGPGTRLLVL.

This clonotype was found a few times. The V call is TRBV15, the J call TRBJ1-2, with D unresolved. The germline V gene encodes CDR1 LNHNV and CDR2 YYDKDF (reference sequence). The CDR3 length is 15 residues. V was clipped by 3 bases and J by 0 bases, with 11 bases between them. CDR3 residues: CATSSWTGANYGYTF. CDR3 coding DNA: TGTGCCACCAGCAGCTGGACCGGAGCTAACTATGGCTACACCTTC.

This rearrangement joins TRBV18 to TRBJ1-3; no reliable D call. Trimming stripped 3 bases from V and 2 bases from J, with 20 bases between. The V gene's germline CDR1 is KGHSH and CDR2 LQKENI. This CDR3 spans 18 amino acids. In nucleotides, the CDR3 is TGTGCCAGCTCACCCCTTCCTGCCCGGAGCTCAACTGGAAACACCATATATTTT. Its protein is CASSPLPARSSTGNTIYF.

The CDR3 here is CASTPSRRGRGEQYF. As DNA, the CDR3 is TGTGCCAGCACCCCCTCGCGCAGGGGAAGGGGCGAGCAGTACTTC. The chain employs TRBV12-3 or TRBV12-4 and TRBJ2-7; D perhaps matches TRBD1 (6 bases). The CDR3 runs 15 residues. The V and J ends lost 7 bases and 6 bases respectively, with 22 bases between them.

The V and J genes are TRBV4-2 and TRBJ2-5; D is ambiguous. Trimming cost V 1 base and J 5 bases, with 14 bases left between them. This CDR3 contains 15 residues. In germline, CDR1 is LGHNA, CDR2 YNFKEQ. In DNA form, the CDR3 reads TGTGCCAGCAGCCAAGGTTTGGGTAGTTCCGAGACCCAGTACTTC. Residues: CASSQGLGSSETQYF.

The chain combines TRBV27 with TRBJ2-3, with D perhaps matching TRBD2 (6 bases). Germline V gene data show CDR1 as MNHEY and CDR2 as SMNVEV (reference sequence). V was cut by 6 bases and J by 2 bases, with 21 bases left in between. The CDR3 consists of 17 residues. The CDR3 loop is CASSRSSAGRYTDTQYF. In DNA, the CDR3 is TGTGCCAGCAGCCGTTCCTCTGCGGGAAGGTACACAGATACGCAGTATTTT.

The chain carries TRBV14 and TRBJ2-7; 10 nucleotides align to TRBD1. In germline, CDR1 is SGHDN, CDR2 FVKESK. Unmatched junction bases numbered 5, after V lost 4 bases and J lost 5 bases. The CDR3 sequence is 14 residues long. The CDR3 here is CASSPRTGGNEQYF. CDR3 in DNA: TGTGCCAGCAGCCCCCGGACAGGGGGTAACGAGCAGTACTTC.

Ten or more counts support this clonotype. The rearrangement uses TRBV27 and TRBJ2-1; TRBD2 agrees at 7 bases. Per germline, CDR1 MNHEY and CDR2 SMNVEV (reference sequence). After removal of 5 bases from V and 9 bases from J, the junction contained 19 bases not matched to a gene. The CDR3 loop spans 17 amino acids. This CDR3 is CASSRDGITRELVEQFF. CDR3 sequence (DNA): TGTGCCAGCAGTCGGGACGGGATTACGCGGGAGTTGGTTGAGCAGTTCTTC.

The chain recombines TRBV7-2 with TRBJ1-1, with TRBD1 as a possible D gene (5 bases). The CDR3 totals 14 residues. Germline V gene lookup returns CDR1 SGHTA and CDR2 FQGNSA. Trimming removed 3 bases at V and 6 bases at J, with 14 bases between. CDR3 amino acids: CASSFQGGVSEAFF. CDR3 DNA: TGTGCCAGCAGCTTCCAGGGAGGGGTTTCTGAAGCTTTCTTT.

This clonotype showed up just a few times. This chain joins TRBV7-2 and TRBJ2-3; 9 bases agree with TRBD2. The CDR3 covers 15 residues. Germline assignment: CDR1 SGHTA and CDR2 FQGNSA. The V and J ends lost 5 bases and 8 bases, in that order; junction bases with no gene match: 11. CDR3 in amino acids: CASSTRGLASGTQYF. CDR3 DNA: TGTGCCAGCAGCACCAGGGGACTAGCATCGGGTACGCAGTATTTT.

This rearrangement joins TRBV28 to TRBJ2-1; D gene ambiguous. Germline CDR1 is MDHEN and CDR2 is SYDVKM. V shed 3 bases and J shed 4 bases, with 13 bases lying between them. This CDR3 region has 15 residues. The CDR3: CASSFFVDRYNEQFF. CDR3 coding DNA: TGTGCCAGCAGTTTCTTCGTGGATAGGTACAATGAGCAGTTCTTC.

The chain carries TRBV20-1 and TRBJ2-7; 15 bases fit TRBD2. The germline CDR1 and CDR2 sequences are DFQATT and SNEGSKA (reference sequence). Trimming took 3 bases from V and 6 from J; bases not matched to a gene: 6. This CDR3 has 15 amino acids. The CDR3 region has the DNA TGCAGTGCTAGTCGGACTAGCGGGGGGGCGGGCGAGCAGTACTTC. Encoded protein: CSASRTSGGAGEQYF.

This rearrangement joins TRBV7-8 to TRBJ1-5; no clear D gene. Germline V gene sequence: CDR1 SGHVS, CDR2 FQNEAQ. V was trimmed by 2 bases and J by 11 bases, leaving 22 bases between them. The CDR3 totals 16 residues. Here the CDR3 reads CASSLYDPRGGGTQHF. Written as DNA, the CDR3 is TGTGCCAGCAGCTTATATGACCCCCGAGGAGGTGGGACCCAGCATTTT. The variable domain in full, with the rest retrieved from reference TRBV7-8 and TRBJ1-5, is GAGVSQSPRYKVAKRGQDVALRCDPISGHVSLFWYQQALGQGPEFLTYFQNEAQLDKSGLPSDRFFAERPEGSVSTLKIQRTQQEDSAVYLCASSLYDPRGGGTQHFGDGTRLSIL.

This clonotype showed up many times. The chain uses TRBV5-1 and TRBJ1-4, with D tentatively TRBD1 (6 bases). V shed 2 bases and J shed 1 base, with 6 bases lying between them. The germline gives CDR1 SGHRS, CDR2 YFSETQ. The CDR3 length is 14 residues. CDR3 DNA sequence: TGCGCCAGCAGCTTACAGGGAACTAATGAAAAACTGTTTTTT. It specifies CASSLQGTNEKLFF.

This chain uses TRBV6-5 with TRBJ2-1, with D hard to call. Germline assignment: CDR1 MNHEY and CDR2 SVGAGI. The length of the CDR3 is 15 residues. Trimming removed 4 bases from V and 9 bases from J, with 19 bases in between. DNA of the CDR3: TGTGCCAGCAGTTTACGGCCCTTGAGTGGTGGTGAGCAGTTCTTC. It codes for CASSLRPLSGGEQFF.

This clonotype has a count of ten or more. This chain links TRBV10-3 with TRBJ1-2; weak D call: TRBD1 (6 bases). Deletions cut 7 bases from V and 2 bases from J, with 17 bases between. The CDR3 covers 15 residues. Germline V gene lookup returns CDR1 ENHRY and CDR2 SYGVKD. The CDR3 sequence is CAINAGRDINYGYTF. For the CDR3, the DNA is TGTGCCATCAACGCGGGCCGGGACATCAACTATGGCTACACCTTC.

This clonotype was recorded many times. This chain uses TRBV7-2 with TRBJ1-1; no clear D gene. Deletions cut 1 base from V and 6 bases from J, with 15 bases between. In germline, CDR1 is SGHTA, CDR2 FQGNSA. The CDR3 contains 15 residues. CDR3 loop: CASSLGLSSGAEAFF. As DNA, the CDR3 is TGTGCCAGCAGCTTAGGATTAAGTAGTGGGGCTGAAGCTTTCTTT.

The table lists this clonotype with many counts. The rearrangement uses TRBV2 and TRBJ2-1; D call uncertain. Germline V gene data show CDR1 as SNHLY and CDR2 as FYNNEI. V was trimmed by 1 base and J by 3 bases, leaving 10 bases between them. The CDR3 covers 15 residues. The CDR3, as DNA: TGTGCCAGCAGTGAAGTTGTATATAACTACAATGAGCAGTTCTTC. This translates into CASSEVVYNYNEQFF.

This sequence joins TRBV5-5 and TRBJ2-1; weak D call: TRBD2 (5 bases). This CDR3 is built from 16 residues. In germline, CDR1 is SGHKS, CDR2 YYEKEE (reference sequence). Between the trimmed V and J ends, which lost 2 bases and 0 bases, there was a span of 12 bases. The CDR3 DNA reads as TGTGCCAGCAGCTTTTTGTCGGGGAGCTCCTACAATGAGCAGTTCTTC. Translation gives CASSFLSGSSYNEQFF. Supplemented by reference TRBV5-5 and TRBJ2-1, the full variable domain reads DAGVTQSPTHLIKTRGQQVTLRCSPISGHKSVSWYQQVLGQGPQFIFQYYEKEERGRGNFPDRFSARQFPNYSSELNVNALLLGDSALYLCASSFLSGSSYNEQFFGPGTRLTVL.

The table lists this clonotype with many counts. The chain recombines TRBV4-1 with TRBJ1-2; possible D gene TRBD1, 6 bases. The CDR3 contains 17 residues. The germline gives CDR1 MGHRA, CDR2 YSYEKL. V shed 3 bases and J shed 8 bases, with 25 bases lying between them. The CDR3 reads CASSQLLQGRGGEGYTF. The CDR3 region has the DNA TGCGCCAGCAGCCAGCTACTCCAGGGGAGGGGTGGGGAAGGCTACACCTTC.

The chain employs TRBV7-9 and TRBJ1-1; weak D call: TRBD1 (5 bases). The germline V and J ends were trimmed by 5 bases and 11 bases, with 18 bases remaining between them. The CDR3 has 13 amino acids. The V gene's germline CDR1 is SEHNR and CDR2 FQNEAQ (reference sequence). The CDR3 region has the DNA TGTGCCAGCAGCGTAGAAAGGGGCGGGGAGGCTTTCTTT. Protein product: CASSVERGGEAFF.

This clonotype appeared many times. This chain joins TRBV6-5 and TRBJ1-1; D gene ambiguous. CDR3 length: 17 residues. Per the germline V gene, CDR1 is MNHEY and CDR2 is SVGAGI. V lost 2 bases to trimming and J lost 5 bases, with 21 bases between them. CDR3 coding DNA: TGTGCCAGCAGTTACATCCCGATGGCCTCTCGGGTGACTGAAGCTTTCTTT. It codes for CASSYIPMASRVTEAFF.